The rows below give T cell receptor beta chains drawn from one sample of a study of blood T cells in healthy people across ages. TCRdb independently ran MiXCR on the 5' RACE reads; one entry per CDR3 protein. There are about 1.4 million distinct CDR3 sequences in the sample; around 59% occur only once, and roughly 7% lies in the top ten. Sequencing was performed on blood. These receptors were collected from a man younger than 30 in good health. The conserved cysteine and the conserved F or W are not part of the CDR3 here.

CDR3aa: AISEPSRMTSQEQY
v_gene: TRBV10-3

CDR3aa: ATSREGEDITGELF
v_gene: TRBV15

CDR3aa: ASSLGALIGDTQY
v_gene: TRBV28

CDR3aa: SAKKSSYEQY
v_gene: TRBV20-1

CDR3aa: ASSQGDRWGSQQY
v_gene: TRBV4-3

CDR3aa: ASSPGQEKPNSPLH
v_gene: TRBV6-1

CDR3aa: ASSQMRAGETQY
v_gene: TRBV3-1

CDR3aa: ASTAALGGSPYNEQF
v_gene: TRBV5-6

CDR3aa: ASTRTGVTDTQY
v_gene: TRBV12-3/TRBV12-4

CDR3aa: ASTPRTGGDLGYT
v_gene: TRBV7-2

CDR3aa: ASRGTVTYEQY
v_gene: TRBV6-1

CDR3aa: ASSSPWDSAYNEQF
v_gene: TRBV7-9